These 8 T cell receptor beta chains were sequenced from one sample in a study of T cells in Graves' hyperthyroidism and ophthalmopathy. The TCR beta CDR3 regions underwent amplification using RNA transcripts as the source. The primer set for the first-round RT-PCR of the TCR CDR3 was HTBI. Using its own MiXCR run on the multiplex PCR reads, TCRdb lists one record per CDR3 protein. The data contain some 500,000 distinct CDR3 sequences, roughly 15% of them singletons. The sample consisted of blood. The receptors were sampled from a woman younger than 45 with Graves' ophthalmopathy.

There are a few counts of this clonotype. The V gene is TRBV10-3, the J gene TRBJ1-3, with D unclear. Trimming left V 0 bases short and J 2 bases short, with 14 bases between. Germline CDR1 ENHRY, CDR2 SYGVKD. CDR3 length: 17 residues. The CDR3 loop reads CAISESKGALPGNTIYF. Here the CDR3 DNA reads TGTGCCATCAGTGAGTCGAAGGGTGCCCTTCCTGGAAACACCATATATTTT.

This chain uses TRBV3-1 with TRBJ2-7, with a possible D match to TRBD1 (5 bases). From germline, CDR1 is LGHDT and CDR2 YNNKEL (reference sequence). V lost 2 bases and J lost 6, with 11 bases in between. This CDR3 comprises 13 residues. CDR3 sequence: CASSQQGSLEQYF. The CDR3 DNA reads as TGTGCCAGCAGCCAACAGGGATCCCTCGAGCAGTACTTC.

This clonotype was found many times. This chain joins TRBV20-1 and TRBJ2-7; D may be TRBD1 or TRBD2 (5 bases each). With 7 bases removed from V and 2 bases from J, the gap between germline ends came to 18 bases. The CDR3 contains 14 residues. CDR1 is DFQATT, CDR2 SNEGSKA, per germline (reference sequence). This chain's CDR3 is CSVLPGGRTYEQYF. The DNA for the CDR3 is TGCAGTGTTCTTCCTGGGGGTAGAACCTACGAGCAGTACTTC.

Comments on this clonotype: This may come from a read error, since a much larger clone is one base off. J is TRBJ2-2 and V is TRBV12-3 or TRBV12-4, with a possible D match to TRBD2 (6 bases). The CDR3 has 15 amino acids. V was clipped by 4 bases and J by 5 bases, with 14 bases between them. The CDR3 region has the DNA TGTGCCAGCAGTTCCGTAGCGGACGGAACCGGGGAGCTGTTTTTT. It encodes CASSSVADGTGELFF.

This clonotype was seen a few times. At one end, the junction sequence differs from germline, possibly due to a read error. The V gene is TRBV10-3, the J gene TRBJ2-1; D perhaps matches TRBD2 (6 bases). Per germline, CDR1 ENHRY and CDR2 SYGVKD. The CDR3 sequence is 15 residues long. Written as DNA, the CDR3 is TGTGCCATCAGTGAGCAGGAGGGCTCCTACAATGAGCAGTTATTC. Encoded protein: CAISEQEGSYNEQLF.

The rearrangement joins TRBV20-1 to TRBJ2-1; 12 bases agree with TRBD2. Germline loops: CDR1 DFQATT, CDR2 SNEGSKA (reference sequence). The CDR3 sequence is 14 residues long. J gave up 5 bases and V 5 bases, and 4 bases lay outside the gene matches. CDR3 nucleotides: TGCAGTGCTTCGACTAGCGGGAGCAACAATGAGCAGTTCTTC. Protein sequence: CSASTSGSNNEQFF.

A few counts support this clonotype. V usage is TRBV29-1 and J usage is TRBJ1-1; perhaps TRBD1 as D (5 bases). CDR3 length: 14 residues. Trimming stripped 4 bases from V and 1 base from J, with 13 bases between. Per the germline V gene, CDR1 is SQVTM and CDR2 is ANQGSEA. CDR3 in DNA: TGCAGCGTTGTCCCGGGACTTCAGAACACTGAAGCTTTCTTT. Amino acids: CSVVPGLQNTEAFF.

This clonotype was seen many times. V and J are TRBV5-6 and TRBJ2-7, with 7 bases that match TRBD1. From germline, CDR1 is SGHDT and CDR2 YYEEEE. Trimming took 2 bases from V and 1 from J; bases not matched to a gene: 3. This CDR3 has 14 residues. This CDR3 reads CASSLGDRSYEQYF. The CDR3 DNA reads TGTGCCAGCAGCTTAGGGGACAGATCCTACGAGCAGTACTTC.